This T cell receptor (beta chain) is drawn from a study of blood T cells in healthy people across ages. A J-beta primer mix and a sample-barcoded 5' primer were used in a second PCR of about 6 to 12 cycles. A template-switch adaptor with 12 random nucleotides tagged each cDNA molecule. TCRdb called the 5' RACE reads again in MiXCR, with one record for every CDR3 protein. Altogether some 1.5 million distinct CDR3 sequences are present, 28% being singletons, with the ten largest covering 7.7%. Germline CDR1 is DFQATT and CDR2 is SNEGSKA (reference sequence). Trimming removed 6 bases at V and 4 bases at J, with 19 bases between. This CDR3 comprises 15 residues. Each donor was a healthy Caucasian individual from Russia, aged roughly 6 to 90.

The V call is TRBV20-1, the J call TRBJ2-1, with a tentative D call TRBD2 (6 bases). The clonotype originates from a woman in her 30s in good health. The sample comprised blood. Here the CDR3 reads CSAPRGGVSYNEQFF. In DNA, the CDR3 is TGCAGTGCCCCCCGTGGCGGGGTTAGTTACAATGAGCAGTTCTTC.